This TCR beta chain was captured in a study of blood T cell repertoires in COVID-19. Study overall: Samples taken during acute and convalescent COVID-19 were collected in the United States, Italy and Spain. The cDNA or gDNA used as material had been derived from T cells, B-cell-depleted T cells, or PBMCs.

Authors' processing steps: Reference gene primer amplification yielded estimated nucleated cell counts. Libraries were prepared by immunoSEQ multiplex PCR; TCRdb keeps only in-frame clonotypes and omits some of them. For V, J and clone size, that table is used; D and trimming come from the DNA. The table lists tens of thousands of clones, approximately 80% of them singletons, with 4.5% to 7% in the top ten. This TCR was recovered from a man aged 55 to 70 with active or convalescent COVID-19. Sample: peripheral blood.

CDR3 region: CASTSTGVSYGYTF. The CDR3 DNA reads TGTGCCAGCACTTCCACAGGGGTTTCCTATGGCTACACCTTC. The V call is TRBV27, the J call TRBJ1-2; 7 positions agree with TRBD1. Germline V gene lookup returns CDR1 MNHEY and CDR2 SMNVEV (reference sequence). The CDR3 contains 14 residues. J lost 4 bases, V lost 7 bases, and 9 bases had no gene match.